This TCR beta chain was recovered during a study of T cell changes during pregnancy in multiple sclerosis. This clone has more than one count but fewer than ten. TCRdb's table, derived via immunoSEQ multiplex PCR, lists solely in-frame clones and lacks some. The data contain about 44,000 clones, more than 75% of them singletons. The V gene lost 2 bases and the J gene lost 6 bases, with 7 bases spanning the gap. The CDR3 loop spans 12 amino acids. Germline CDR1 is SEHNR and CDR2 is FQNEAQ (reference sequence). The receptor's source is a female donor in good health, enrolled as a control in a pregnancy study. The sample consisted of CD8+ T cells from peripheral blood mononuclear cells, taken after pregnancy. This chain connects TRBV7-9 to TRBJ1-1; the D is unclear. CDR3 sequence (DNA): TGTGCCAGCAGCTTATTGTTCGCTGAAGCTTTCTTT. Amino acid sequence: CASSLLFAEAFF.